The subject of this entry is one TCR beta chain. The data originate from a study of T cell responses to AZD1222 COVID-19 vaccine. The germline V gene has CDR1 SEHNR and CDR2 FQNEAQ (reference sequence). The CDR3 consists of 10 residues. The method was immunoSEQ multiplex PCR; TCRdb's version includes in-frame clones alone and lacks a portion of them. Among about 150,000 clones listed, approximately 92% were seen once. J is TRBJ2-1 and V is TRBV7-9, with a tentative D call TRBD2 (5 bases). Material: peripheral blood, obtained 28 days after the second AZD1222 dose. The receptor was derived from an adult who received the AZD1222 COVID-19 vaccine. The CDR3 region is CAYEGQEQFF. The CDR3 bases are TGTGCGTATGAGGGCCAGGAGCAGTTCTTC.